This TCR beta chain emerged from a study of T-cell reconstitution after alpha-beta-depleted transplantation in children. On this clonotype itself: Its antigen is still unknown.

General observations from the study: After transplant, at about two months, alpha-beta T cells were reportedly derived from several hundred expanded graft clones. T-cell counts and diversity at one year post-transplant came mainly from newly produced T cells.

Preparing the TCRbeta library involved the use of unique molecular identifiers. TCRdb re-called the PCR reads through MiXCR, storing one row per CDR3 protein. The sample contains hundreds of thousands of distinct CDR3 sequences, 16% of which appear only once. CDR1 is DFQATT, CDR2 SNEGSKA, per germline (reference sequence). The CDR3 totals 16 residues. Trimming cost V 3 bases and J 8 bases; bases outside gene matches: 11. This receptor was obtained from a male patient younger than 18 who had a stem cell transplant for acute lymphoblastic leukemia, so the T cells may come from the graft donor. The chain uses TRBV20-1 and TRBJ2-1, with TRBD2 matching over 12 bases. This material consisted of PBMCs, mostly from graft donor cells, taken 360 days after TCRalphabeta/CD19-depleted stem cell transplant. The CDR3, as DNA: TGCAGTGCTAGGCGCCCGACTAGCGGGAGTTACGATGAGCAGTTCTTC. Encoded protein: CSARRPTSGSYDEQFF.